The next 25 T cell receptor beta chains were all read from a single sample in a study of blood T cell repertoires in COVID-19. Sequenced by immunoSEQ multiplex PCR; TCRdb stores in-frame clones only, minus some. The profile shows fewer than 300,000 clones, approximately 85% of them singletons. Sample: peripheral blood. The receptor source for this set is a man aged 45-65 years with active or convalescent COVID-19.

This clone was seen only once. The rearrangement links TRBV20-1 to TRBJ1-2; D perhaps matches TRBD1 (6 bases). The germline V gene has CDR1 DFQATT and CDR2 SNEGSKA (reference sequence). Trimming took 6 bases from V and 8 from J, leaving 13 bases between them. The CDR3 is made up of 11 amino acids. Here the CDR3 DNA reads TGCAGTGCACCACAGGGAAAAGGCTACACCTTC. Its translation is CSAPQGKGYTF.

The CDR3 is CASSQGGEPTDTQYF. The CDR3 DNA reads as TGTGCCAGCAGCCAAGGGGGAGAGCCCACAGATACGCAGTATTTT. This chain links TRBV7-3 with TRBJ2-3, with a tentative D call TRBD1 (6 bases). Deletions cut 5 bases from V and 2 bases from J, with 14 bases between. The germline V gene has CDR1 SGHTA and CDR2 FQGTGA. This CDR3 region has 15 residues.

The genes are TRBV11-2 and TRBJ2-7; no definite D call. The CDR3 runs 12 residues. Per the germline V gene, CDR1 is SGHAT and CDR2 is FQNNGV. Trimming shortened V by 5 bases and J by 3 bases, and 8 bases separated the two germline ends. The CDR3 protein is CASSVAGYEQYF. CDR3 bases: TGTGCCAGCAGCGTCGCCGGCTACGAGCAGTACTTC. Full variable domain (outside the CDR3, taken from reference TRBV11-2 and TRBJ2-7): EAGVAQSPRYKIIEKRQSVAFWCNPISGHATLYWYQQILGQGPKLLIQFQNNGVVDDSQLPKDRFSAERLKGVDSTLKIQPAKLEDSAVYLCASSVAGYEQYFGPGTRLTVT.

In regard to this clone: At the DNA level, this CDR3 is encoded by other sequences in the same sample as well. The genes are TRBV19 and TRBJ1-3; D gene ambiguous. The germline gives CDR1 LNHDA, CDR2 SQIVND (reference sequence). V shed 7 bases and J shed 0 bases, with 10 bases lying between them. The CDR3 has 14 amino acids. The CDR3 DNA reads TGTGCCAGTATGGTCAGTGCCTCTGGAAACACCATATATTTT. Its protein product is CASMVSASGNTIYF. Full variable domain (outside the CDR3, taken from reference TRBV19 and TRBJ1-3): DGGITQSPKYLFRKEGQNVTLSCEQNLNHDAMYWYRQDPGQGLRLIYYSQIVNDFQKGDIAEGYSVSREKKESFPLTVTSAQKNPTAFYLCASMVSASGNTIYFGEGSWLTVV.

The chain couples TRBV3-1 (or the pseudogene TRBV3-2) to TRBJ2-4; 8 bases match TRBD1. CDR3 length equals 15 residues. Per the germline V gene, CDR1 is LGHDT and CDR2 is YNNKEL (reference sequence). The trim removed 4 bases at V and 8 bases at J, leaving 10 bases unmatched. CDR3 sequence: CASSLRTGLWDIQYF. CDR3 coding DNA: TGTGCCAGCAGCCTGCGGACAGGGCTTTGGGACATTCAGTACTTC.

This chain connects TRBV4-1 to TRBJ2-1; 9 bases are a match to TRBD2. The CDR3 runs 18 residues. CDR1 is MGHRA, CDR2 YSYEKL, per germline. The junction had 8 bases not matched to a gene; V was cut back by 0 bases and J by 2 bases. The DNA of the CDR3 is TGCGCCAGCAGCCAAGACCTGAGGACTAGCGTGGCCTACAATGAGCAGTTCTTC. Residues: CASSQDLRTSVAYNEQFF.

The J gene is TRBJ2-1, the V gene TRBV18; 9 nucleotides agree with TRBD2. This CDR3 is built from 14 residues. The germline CDR1 and CDR2 sequences are KGHSH and LQKENI. V shed 7 bases, J shed 7 bases, and the junction held 8 bases outside the gene matches. CDR3 residues: CASWSSGRSNEQFF. Written as DNA, the CDR3 is TGTGCCAGCTGGTCGAGCGGGAGGAGTAATGAGCAGTTCTTC.

The V gene is TRBV6-5, the J gene TRBJ2-1; 10 bases agree with TRBD2. This CDR3 is 13 amino acids long. V lost 7 bases, J lost 9 bases, and 6 bases stayed unmatched. Germline lookup yields CDR1 MNHEY and CDR2 SVGAGI. The CDR3 DNA reads TGTGCCAGCAAGTCTAGCGGGAGAAGTGAGCAGTTCTTC. It translates to CASKSSGRSEQFF.

The rearrangement uses TRBV2 and TRBJ2-5; maybe TRBD2 (5 bases). CDR1 and CDR2 from the germline V gene are SNHLY and FYNNEI. V was shortened by 2 bases and J by 2 bases, with 9 bases between the two germline ends. The length of the CDR3 is 14 residues. CDR3 nucleotide sequence: TGTGCCAGCAGTGAACACCGGGGTCAAGAGACCCAGTACTTC. It specifies CASSEHRGQETQYF.

V is TRBV7-9 and J is TRBJ2-5; the D gene is possibly TRBD1 (5 bases). Per the germline V gene, CDR1 is SEHNR and CDR2 is FQNEAQ (reference sequence). V lost 5 bases and J lost 7, with 17 bases in between. This CDR3 comprises 14 residues. The chain's CDR3 is CASSRPARAGTQYF. CDR3 DNA sequence: TGTGCCAGCAGCCGCCCGGCCAGGGCAGGGACCCAGTACTTC.

The CDR3 protein is CAWLTVVGNEKLFF. CDR3 DNA: TGTGCCTGGTTGACAGTGGTTGGTAATGAAAAACTGTTTTTT. This chain uses TRBV30 with TRBJ1-4; a weak D match, TRBD1 (5 bases). The germline CDR1 and CDR2 sequences are GTSNPN and SVGIG (reference sequence). V lost 5 bases to trimming and J lost 4 bases, with 14 bases between them. The CDR3 runs to 14 residues.

This clone occurred once. This chain connects TRBV28 to TRBJ2-7, with D unresolved. The CDR3 length is 16 residues. The V and J ends lost 7 bases and 5 bases respectively, with 24 bases between them. CDR1 MDHEN and CDR2 SYDVKM come from the germline V gene. This CDR3 reads CASTQSYTSRRNEQYF. The CDR3 DNA reads as TGTGCCAGCACCCAAAGTTATACAAGCCGGAGAAACGAGCAGTACTTC.

J is TRBJ2-7 and V is TRBV11-2; D is perhaps TRBD1 (5 bases). The germline V gene has CDR1 SGHAT and CDR2 FQNNGV. The CDR3 length is 15 residues. Trimming shortened V by 10 bases and J by 2 bases, and 21 bases separated the two germline ends. The CDR3 loop reads CATRPWAAGTYEQYF. CDR3 DNA: TGTGCCACCAGACCCTGGGCGGCAGGGACCTACGAGCAGTACTTC.

The chain recombines TRBV28 with TRBJ2-3; 7 bases are a match to TRBD1. Germline loops: CDR1 MDHEN, CDR2 SYDVKM. This CDR3 is 15 amino acids long. Trimming cost V 4 bases and J 1 base; bases outside gene matches: 5. CDR3 in amino acids: CASSSRGTGTDTQYF. DNA for the CDR3: TGTGCCAGCAGTTCCAGGGGGACAGGCACAGATACGCAGTATTTT.

The gene calls are TRBV5-4 and TRBJ1-2; 7 bases map to TRBD1. This CDR3 is 15 amino acids long. The germline gives CDR1 SGHNT, CDR2 YYREEE (reference sequence). V lost 1 base to trimming and J lost 4 bases; unmatched junction nucleotides: 7. The CDR3 sequence: CASSLRRGLFYGYTF. CDR3 in DNA: TGTGCCAGCAGCTTGAGGAGGGGGCTGTTCTATGGCTACACCTTC.

The chain uses TRBV7-3 and TRBJ2-7; D uncertain. The CDR3 contains 15 residues. Trimming removed 0 bases from V and 3 bases from J, with 12 bases in between. Germline V gene lookup returns CDR1 SGHTA and CDR2 FQGTGA. The CDR3 spells CASSLTPDTRYEQYF. Written as DNA, the CDR3 is TGTGCCAGCAGCTTAACGCCAGACACTCGCTACGAGCAGTACTTC.

The chain is built from TRBV19 and TRBJ1-5; TRBD1 is a possible D gene (5 bases). V lost 11 bases and J 4 bases, leaving 12 bases between the germline ends. Per the germline V gene, CDR1 is LNHDA and CDR2 is SQIVND (reference sequence). CDR3 length equals 12 residues. The CDR3, as DNA: TGTGCCTCTCGGAGGGGAAATCAGCCCCAGCATTTT. Amino acids: CASRRGNQPQHF.

The V call is TRBV6-5, the J call TRBJ2-7; 7 nucleotides line up with TRBD1. CDR3 size: 15 residues. Germline V gene lookup returns CDR1 MNHEY and CDR2 SVGAGI. Trimming cost V 10 bases and J 4 bases; bases outside gene matches: 16. The CDR3 DNA is TGTGCCACCAAGCCGGAAGGACAGGCTGGTTACGAGCAGTACTTC. Protein sequence: CATKPEGQAGYEQYF.

This clone was seen a few times. The V gene is TRBV2, the J gene TRBJ1-2, with 9 nucleotides matching TRBD1. V lost 5 bases and J lost 5; bases outside the gene matches: 6. Germline assignment: CDR1 SNHLY and CDR2 FYNNEI. This CDR3 is 14 amino acids long. The CDR3 DNA is TGTGCCAGCAGTATTTCCGGGACAGGGTATGGCTACACCTTC. The encoded protein is CASSISGTGYGYTF.

The chain links TRBV3-1 (or the pseudogene TRBV3-2) to TRBJ2-3; D uncertain. Germline CDR1 reads LGHDT; CDR2 reads YNNKEL (reference sequence). With 5 bases removed from V and 4 bases from J, the gap between germline ends came to 16 bases. The CDR3 loop spans 15 amino acids. CDR3 residues: CASSLRSGGADTQYF. As DNA, the CDR3 is TGTGCCAGCAGCTTACGAAGTGGCGGCGCAGATACGCAGTATTTT.

The chain recombines TRBV7-6 with TRBJ2-7, with 8 positions matching TRBD2. J gave up 0 bases and V 1 base, and 5 bases lay outside the gene matches. CDR1 SGHVS and CDR2 FNYEAQ come from the germline V gene. The CDR3 is 16 amino acids. CDR3: CASSLVTSGGSYEQYF. In nucleotides, the CDR3 is TGTGCCAGCAGCTTAGTAACTAGCGGAGGCTCCTACGAGCAGTACTTC.

The chain has TRBV15 and TRBJ1-5; D remains ambiguous. Deletions cut 5 bases from V and 0 bases from J, with 8 bases between. The CDR3 contains 14 residues. The germline gives CDR1 LNHNV, CDR2 YYDKDF (reference sequence). CDR3 protein: CATSGLASNQPQHF. CDR3 sequence (DNA): TGTGCCACCAGCGGATTAGCTAGCAATCAGCCCCAGCATTTT.

This clone occurred many times. The chain employs TRBV2 and TRBJ1-2; the match to TRBD1 covers 9 bases. V lost 6 bases and J lost 8; bases outside the gene matches: 7. This CDR3 has 13 amino acids. Germline CDR1 is SNHLY and CDR2 is FYNNEI. The CDR3 region is CASRATGGAGYTF. In DNA form, the CDR3 reads TGTGCCAGCAGAGCTACAGGGGGCGCGGGCTACACCTTC.

This clone came up a few times. The J gene is TRBJ1-6, the V gene TRBV3-1 (or the pseudogene TRBV3-2); D is unresolved. V gave up 0 bases and J gave up 12 bases, with 9 bases separating them. This CDR3 has 13 residues. Germline V gene sequence: CDR1 LGHDT, CDR2 YNNKEL (reference sequence). Here the CDR3 reads CASSQDIQLPLHF. The CDR3 DNA follows: TGTGCCAGCAGCCAAGATATCCAACTACCCCTCCACTTT.

This clone has a handful of counts. The chain joins TRBV6-6 to TRBJ2-7, with TRBD1 matching 7 bases. Germline V gene lookup returns CDR1 MNHNY and CDR2 SVGAGI (reference sequence). The CDR3 has 13 amino acids. The V and J ends lost 7 bases and 5 bases, in that order; junction bases with no gene match: 8. This CDR3 reads CASIRSGTDEQYF. For the CDR3, the DNA is TGTGCCAGCATCCGGTCCGGGACAGACGAGCAGTACTTC.